This T cell receptor (beta chain) was identified in a study of cytomegalovirus exposure and HLA in healthy donors. Whole-study findings and limits: In a later analysis, productive TCRs from donors in an Asian-associated ancestry cluster reportedly carried fewer N-insertions than the cohort mean.

This clone occurred a few times. Its antigen is undetermined. The germline gives CDR1 SQVTM, CDR2 ANQGSEA. This CDR3 is built from 15 residues. V was pared by 2 bases and J by 3 bases, with 5 bases of the junction left unmatched. PCR was performed using 60 Vbeta and 13 Jbeta primers. Produced via immunoSEQ multiplex PCR; TCRdb's table is partial and in-frame only. The data contain over 100,000 clones, around 70% of them singletons. The chain links TRBV29-1 to TRBJ2-2; 8 bases are shared with TRBD1. The sequence was obtained from a young man in good health and CMV-seropositive. The sequencing sample was made of PBMCs. The CDR3 DNA reads TGCAGCGTTGAAAAGCAGGGGGCTCACACCGGGGAGCTGTTTTTT. Translation gives CSVEKQGAHTGELFF.